This TCR beta chain is from a study of identical twins. TCRdb itself ran the 5' RACE reads through MiXCR, one entry per CDR3 protein. Here the sample spans more than 600,000 distinct CDR3 sequences, 15% to 20% being singletons. This clonotype was observed many times. This CDR3 spans 13 amino acids. Losses at the gene ends were 5 bases for V and 5 bases for J; bases not matched to a gene: 5. The data also belong to a second study, concerning T cells expressing NK-cell markers. As reported in that work: Sorted CD3+CD56+NKG2C+, CD3+CD56+NKG2C- and CD3+CD56-NKG2C+ T cells provided the TCR beta repertoires. Alpha-beta TCR T cells were the sole sorting target in several experiments, owing to an anti-gamma-delta TCR antibody. Topping the CD3+CD56-NKG2C+ fraction as well were these clonotypes, in a few donors. Expanded clones of NKG2C+ T cells had an unclear HCMV specificity.

The V and J genes are TRBV12-3 or TRBV12-4 and TRBJ2-5; TRBD1 agrees at 7 bases. Sequenced material: PBMCs. This clonotype was obtained from a young woman in good health. The CDR3 region is CASSLTGTETQYF. The CDR3 bases are TGTGCCAGCAGTCTGACAGGGACGGAGACCCAGTACTTC.